The 5 T cell receptor beta chains below all came from one sample that was sequenced in a study of cytomegalovirus exposure and HLA in healthy donors. Primers for the PCR totalled 60 Vbeta and 13 Jbeta. TCRdb's table, derived via immunoSEQ multiplex PCR, lists solely in-frame clones and lacks some. Among around 120,000 clones, roughly 79% were seen once, and the ten largest hold about 1.8%. The specimen sequenced was PBMCs. Receptor source: a woman aged 45 to 65 in good health and CMV-seronegative.

The CDR3 reads CATRERGQATSGANVLTF. The CDR3 coding sequence is TGTGCCACCAGAGAGAGGGGACAGGCGACCTCTGGGGCCAACGTCCTGACTTTC. The V and J genes are TRBV15 and TRBJ2-6; 8 nucleotides agree with TRBD1. V was pared by 6 bases and J by 0 bases, with 10 bases of the junction left unmatched. The germline gives CDR1 LNHNV, CDR2 YYDKDF (reference sequence). This CDR3 spans 18 amino acids.

V is TRBV7-3 and J is TRBJ2-2; tentatively, D is TRBD2 (6 bases). Trimming took 5 bases from V and 1 from J, leaving 14 bases between them. The germline gives CDR1 SGHTA, CDR2 FQGTGA. The CDR3 sequence is 16 residues long. DNA for the CDR3: TGTGCCAGCAGCCCGCTGGTGCGGGAGAACACCGGGGAGCTGTTTTTT. This encodes CASSPLVRENTGELFF.

This sequence joins TRBV19 and TRBJ2-5, with D possibly TRBD1 on 6 matching bases. The CDR3 consists of 14 residues. V was trimmed by 3 bases and J by 4 bases, leaving 12 bases between them. Germline assignment: CDR1 LNHDA and CDR2 SQIVND (reference sequence). The CDR3 protein is CASSMHRAGETQYF. The CDR3 nucleotides read TGTGCCAGTAGTATGCACAGGGCAGGAGAGACCCAGTACTTC.

The rearrangement uses TRBV7-2 and TRBJ2-5, with 11 positions matching TRBD2. CDR3 length: 16 amino acids. Germline CDR1 reads SGHTA; CDR2 reads FQGNSA. J lost 5 bases, V lost 5 bases, and 10 bases had no gene match. The CDR3 nucleotides are TGTGCCAGCAGCGCCACTAGCGGGAGCTGGGTGGAGACCCAGTACTTC. Protein sequence: CASSATSGSWVETQYF.

The genes are TRBV7-9 and TRBJ2-7; 8 positions agree with TRBD1. Germline V gives CDR1 SEHNR, CDR2 FQNEAQ (reference sequence). CDR3 length: 14 amino acids. J was trimmed by 9 bases and V by 5 bases; bases with no gene match: 12. The CDR3 coding sequence is TGTGCCAGCAGCACGGGGACAGGCGGCTTGGGGCAGTACTTC. Translation gives CASSTGTGGLGQYF.